This entry is about one T cell receptor (beta chain). What it binds is not known. The sample comes from a study of glioma-infiltrating T cells after dendritic cell vaccination. Study context: The vaccine used monocyte-derived dendritic cells pulsed overnight with autologous tumor lysate. Dendritic cell vaccine was injected intradermally three times, biweekly.

The primer mix had 60 V beta and 13 J beta primers. Profiling relied on immunoSEQ multiplex PCR, and the TCRdb table lists in-frame clones only, not all of them. The sample includes over 90,000 clones, around 85% of them seen just once. Notes on the study in general: No direct clonality-survival link was found; a diverse polyclonal response may matter.

The sequence came from a human donor with glioblastoma. The sample was blood, taken before dendritic cell vaccination.

DNA for the CDR3: TGTGCCAGCAGCTTAATGTCGCAGGCTGGAAACACCATATATTTT. Protein sequence: CASSLMSQAGNTIYF. The chain combines TRBV7-9 with TRBJ1-3; D is unclear. This CDR3 is 15 amino acids long. Germline V gene sequence: CDR1 SEHNR, CDR2 FQNEAQ (reference sequence). V was clipped by 2 bases and J by 2 bases, with 10 bases between them. Filled out from reference TRBV7-9 and TRBJ1-3, the complete variable domain reads DTGVSQNPRHKITKRGQNVTFRCDPISEHNRLYWYRQTLGQGPEFLTYFQNEAQLEKSRLLSDRFSAERPKGSFSTLEIQRTEQGDSAMYLCASSLMSQAGNTIYFGEGSWLTVV.